This T cell receptor (beta chain) emerged from a study of T cells in Graves' hyperthyroidism and ophthalmopathy. Turning to this clonotype: Antigen: not known.

Fresh peripheral blood, 7.5 to 10 ml of it, supplied the PBMCs. Overall study results and limits: Blood also held most thyroid clonotypes expanded beyond 0.001. With a median lead of around 5.9 months before onset, the model predicted ophthalmopathy.

Germline lookup yields CDR1 DFQATT and CDR2 SNEGSKA (reference sequence). V lost 0 bases and J 3 bases, leaving 12 bases between the germline ends. The CDR3 extends over 14 amino acids. Researchers amplified the TCR beta CDR3 regions from RNA transcripts. Researchers ran a first-round RT-PCR on the TCR CDR3 using the HTBI primer set. Each CDR3 protein gets one entry after TCRdb re-called the multiplex PCR reads with MiXCR. The data contain fewer than 750,000 distinct CDR3 sequences, roughly 15% of them singletons. The receptor was derived from a middle-aged woman with Graves' ophthalmopathy. Material for sequencing was blood. The rearrangement links TRBV20-1 to TRBJ2-7, with D uncertain. The chain's CDR3 is CSARDLRELYEQYF. DNA for the CDR3: TGCAGTGCTAGAGATCTACGCGAGCTCTACGAGCAGTACTTC.